The next 25 T cell receptor beta chains were all read from a single sample in a study of blood T cell repertoires in COVID-19. Assay used: immunoSEQ multiplex PCR; TCRdb lists only in-frame clones, some missing. The sample consists of some 200,000 clones, approximately 80% of them appearing once. The sample was PBMCs or T cells enriched from blood (not recorded which). These receptors all stem from a woman between 55 and 75 years old with acute COVID-19.

The chain carries TRBV15 and TRBJ2-7; 10 nucleotides line up with TRBD1. This CDR3 has 13 residues. The trim removed 7 bases at V and 2 bases at J, leaving 2 bases unmatched. Germline values: CDR1 LNHNV, CDR2 YYDKDF (reference sequence). This CDR3 reads CATNGQGAYEQYF. As DNA, the CDR3 is TGTGCCACCAACGGACAGGGGGCCTACGAGCAGTACTTC.

J is TRBJ2-7 and V is TRBV15, with 14 bases aligning to TRBD2. V lost 4 bases and J lost 6; bases outside the gene matches: 5. The CDR3 extends over 15 amino acids. Germline values: CDR1 LNHNV, CDR2 YYDKDF (reference sequence). The CDR3 loop is CATSTGTSGSSEQYF. The CDR3 nucleotides are TGTGCCACCAGCACTGGGACTAGCGGGAGCTCCGAGCAGTACTTC.

The genes are TRBV6-4 and TRBJ2-5; TRBD2 matches 9 bases. Germline lookup yields CDR1 MRHNA and CDR2 SNTAGT. The length of the CDR3 is 15 residues. V lost 3 bases to trimming and J lost 2 bases; unmatched junction nucleotides: 4. CDR3 loop: CASSELAGQQETQYF. The CDR3 coding sequence is TGTGCCAGCAGTGAGCTAGCGGGGCAGCAAGAGACCCAGTACTTC.

The chain recombines TRBV15 with TRBJ1-6; D is uncertain. Germline loops: CDR1 LNHNV, CDR2 YYDKDF (reference sequence). The CDR3 extends over 12 amino acids. Trimming removed 1 base at V and 17 bases at J, with 12 bases between. CDR3 amino acids: CATSRASEGVHF. In nucleotides, the CDR3 is TGTGCCACCAGCAGAGCCAGTGAAGGAGTCCACTTT.

This clone was seen only a few times. The chain is built from TRBV7-2 and TRBJ2-7; TRBD2 matches at 7 bases. Trimming took 5 bases from V and 1 from J; bases not matched to a gene: 8. This CDR3 is 15 amino acids long. CDR1 is SGHTA and CDR2 is FQGNSA in the germline V gene. The CDR3 DNA sequence: TGTGCCAGCAGCCCCGGTCCGGGGGGTTCCTACGAGCAGTACTTC. Translation gives CASSPGPGGSYEQYF.

The chain has TRBV23-1 and TRBJ1-1; D not certain. TRBV23-1 is noted as an ORF with a role that remains uncertain. CDR3 length: 17 amino acids. The V end was cut by 0 bases, the J end by 2 bases, with 16 bases between. For the CDR3, the DNA is TGCGCCAGCAGTCAATCACCCGCACCACGGGGAAACACTGAAGCTTTCTTT. Translation gives CASSQSPAPRGNTEAFF.

The chain links TRBV9 to TRBJ1-4; unclear D gene. V was clipped by 2 bases and J by 5 bases, with 10 bases between them. In germline, CDR1 is SGDLS, CDR2 YYNGEE. This CDR3 comprises 14 residues. The CDR3 sequence is CASSVGSQNEKLFF. The CDR3 nucleotides are TGTGCCAGCAGCGTGGGGAGTCAAAATGAAAAACTGTTTTTT.

The genes are TRBV6-2 or TRBV6-3 and TRBJ2-1; 13 bases agree with TRBD2. The V and J ends lost 2 bases and 12 bases, in that order; junction bases with no gene match: 10. Germline V gene sequence: CDR1 MNHEY, CDR2 SVGEGT. The CDR3 totals 16 residues. The CDR3 coding sequence is TGTGCCAGCAGTTACCCCGGACTAGCGGGAGAGGTCCGGCAGTTCTTC. This gives the protein CASSYPGLAGEVRQFF.

The rearrangement joins TRBV5-4 to TRBJ2-1, with D perhaps matching TRBD2 (5 bases). CDR3 length equals 16 residues. CDR1 is SGHNT and CDR2 is YYREEE in the germline V gene (reference sequence). The germline V and J ends were trimmed by 1 base and 2 bases, with 13 bases remaining between them. CDR3 sequence (DNA): TGTGCCAGCAGCTTGTATGGGAGTCCGACCTACAATGAGCAGTTCTTC. Its translation: CASSLYGSPTYNEQFF.

The chain links TRBV24-1 to TRBJ2-1, with TRBD1 matching over 9 bases. CDR1 is KGHDR, CDR2 SFDVKD, per germline. CDR3 length equals 15 residues. Unmatched junction bases numbered 8, after V lost 4 bases and J lost 8 bases. CDR3 amino acids: CATSEQGAGLHEQFF. The CDR3 coding sequence is TGTGCCACCAGTGAACAGGGGGCTGGATTGCATGAGCAGTTCTTC.

This CDR3 is CATSVGGVYEQFF. As DNA, the CDR3 is TGTGCCACCAGTGTGGGAGGGGTCTATGAGCAGTTCTTC. The chain combines TRBV24-1 with TRBJ2-1; TRBD2 agrees at 7 bases. The CDR3 covers 13 residues. From germline, CDR1 is KGHDR and CDR2 SFDVKD. J gave up 8 bases and V 5 bases, and 5 bases lay outside the gene matches.

V is TRBV12-5 and J is TRBJ1-2; 7 bases align to TRBD1. The V and J ends lost 11 bases and 3 bases, in that order; junction bases with no gene match: 9. This CDR3 region has 13 residues. CDR1 and CDR2 (germline): LGHNT, FRNRAP. CDR3 region: CAFLGGSDYGYTF. For the CDR3, the DNA is TGTGCTTTTTTAGGGGGCTCCGACTATGGCTACACCTTC.

A few counts support this clone. The chain employs TRBV19 and TRBJ1-5; maybe TRBD1 (6 bases). This CDR3 is built from 16 residues. CDR1 and CDR2 from the germline V gene are LNHDA and SQIVND (reference sequence). V was trimmed by 3 bases and J by 11 bases, leaving 23 bases between them. In DNA form, the CDR3 reads TGTGCCAGTAGTATTGGCAGGGGCCTAGCGGATAGGACCCAGCATTTT. It yields the protein CASSIGRGLADRTQHF. Together with reference TRBV19 and TRBJ1-5, the CDR3 gives the full variable domain: DGGITQSPKYLFRKEGQNVTLSCEQNLNHDAMYWYRQDPGQGLRLIYYSQIVNDFQKGDIAEGYSVSREKKESFPLTVTSAQKNPTAFYLCASSIGRGLADRTQHFGDGTRLSIL.

The chain employs TRBV7-2 and TRBJ1-1, with D possibly matching TRBD1 (6 bases). The CDR3 is made up of 13 amino acids. CDR1 SGHTA and CDR2 FQGNSA come from the germline V gene. Between the trimmed V and J ends, which lost 6 bases and 0 bases, there was a span of 8 bases. CDR3 region: CASRGQMNTEAFF. DNA for the CDR3: TGTGCCAGCAGAGGACAGATGAACACTGAAGCTTTCTTT.

The chain recombines TRBV7-9 with TRBJ2-1, with D perhaps matching TRBD2 (6 bases). The CDR3 is 15 amino acids. V was clipped by 2 bases and J by 2 bases, with 10 bases between them. Germline V gene lookup returns CDR1 SEHNR and CDR2 FQNEAQ (reference sequence). The CDR3, as DNA: TGTGCCAGCAGCTTATTAGGAGGGACCTACAATGAGCAGTTCTTC. This gives the protein CASSLLGGTYNEQFF.

J is TRBJ1-2 and V is TRBV24-1, with TRBD1 matching over 10 bases. V dropped 4 bases and J dropped 8; count of bases not matched to a gene: 9. CDR1 is KGHDR, CDR2 SFDVKD, per germline. CDR3 length: 15 amino acids. The CDR3 DNA reads TGTGCCACCAGTGACCCCGGGACAGGGGATTGGGGCTACACCTTC. Translating it yields CATSDPGTGDWGYTF.

V is TRBV7-9 and J is TRBJ2-1, with 8 bases matching TRBD2. The CDR3 is 16 residues long. Per the germline V gene, CDR1 is SEHNR and CDR2 is FQNEAQ (reference sequence). V shed 2 bases and J 7 bases; nucleotides not matched to a gene: 10. As DNA, the CDR3 is TGTGCCAGCAGCTTACTGGCGGGAGGATACATAAATGAGCAGTTCTTC. This codes for CASSLLAGGYINEQFF.

V gene TRBV3-1 (or the pseudogene TRBV3-2) combines with J gene TRBJ2-1; 9 nucleotides match TRBD2. The CDR3 has 19 amino acids. J lost 3 bases, V lost 4 bases, and 16 bases had no gene match. Looked up from germline, CDR1 is LGHDT and CDR2 is YNNKEL (reference sequence). In DNA, the CDR3 is TGTGCCAGCAGCCCTCGACCAAACCCCAGCGGGGGGCTCTACAATGAGCAGTTCTTC. It encodes CASSPRPNPSGGLYNEQFF.

This chain uses TRBV4-3 with TRBJ2-4; 7 nucleotides align to TRBD2. There are 15 residues in the CDR3. V lost 2 bases to trimming and J lost 3 bases; unmatched junction nucleotides: 4. Germline assignment: CDR1 LGHNA and CDR2 YSLEER. The CDR3 reads CASSQTRTSKNIQYF. The CDR3, as DNA: TGCGCCAGCAGCCAAACTCGGACTAGCAAAAACATTCAGTACTTC.

Worth noting for this clone: Its ends do not fully match the called genes, so a read error is possible. The chain carries TRBV6-2 or TRBV6-3 and TRBJ2-4; 9 bases fit TRBD1. The CDR3 is 12 residues long. Germline-derived CDR1 and CDR2 are MNHEY and SVGEGT. CDR3 protein: CASSYDRGIGDF. The CDR3 coding sequence is TGTGCCAGCAGTTACGACAGGGGGATAGGGGATTTC.

The chain has TRBV6-6 and TRBJ2-7; TRBD1 agrees at 7 bases. CDR3 length equals 15 residues. Germline trimming cut 6 bases from V and 6 bases from J; bases unmatched to any gene: 14. Germline values: CDR1 MNHNY, CDR2 SVGAGI (reference sequence). CDR3 residues: CASRTTGVSPPEQYF. As DNA, the CDR3 is TGTGCCAGCAGGACTACAGGGGTGAGCCCCCCCGAGCAGTACTTC.

The chain employs TRBV3-1 (or the pseudogene TRBV3-2) and TRBJ2-3, with 8 bases fitting TRBD1. This CDR3 contains 16 residues. CDR1 and CDR2 (germline): LGHDT, YNNKEL (reference sequence). V gave up 3 bases and J gave up 0 bases; unmatched junction bases: 5. The CDR3 reads CASSHLRGRSTDTQYF. The CDR3, as DNA: TGTGCCAGCAGCCACCTCAGGGGGCGAAGCACAGATACGCAGTATTTT.

This sequence joins TRBV11-2 and TRBJ1-1; 7 bases are shared with TRBD1. Germline trimming cut 5 bases from V and 11 bases from J; bases unmatched to any gene: 8. The length of the CDR3 is 12 residues. Germline CDR1 and CDR2: SGHAT and FQNNGV. CDR3 coding DNA: TGTGCCAGCAGCCTAGGGGGCCTAGGGGCTTTCTTT. It translates to CASSLGGLGAFF. The full variable domain, rest sourced from reference TRBV11-2 and TRBJ1-1, is EAGVAQSPRYKIIEKRQSVAFWCNPISGHATLYWYQQILGQGPKLLIQFQNNGVVDDSQLPKDRFSAERLKGVDSTLKIQPAKLEDSAVYLCASSLGGLGAFFGQGTRLTVV.

This chain connects TRBV5-1 to TRBJ1-4; D uncertain. The CDR3 consists of 15 residues. Germline values: CDR1 SGHRS, CDR2 YFSETQ. V shed 0 bases and J shed 8 bases, with 14 bases lying between them. The CDR3 is CASSLAGSKEEKLFF. CDR3 DNA: TGCGCCAGCAGCTTGGCAGGCAGTAAGGAAGAAAAACTGTTTTTT.

This chain uses TRBV15 with TRBJ1-2, with TRBD1 matching 7 bases. CDR1 and CDR2 from the germline V gene are LNHNV and YYDKDF (reference sequence). The CDR3 runs 16 residues. The J segment lost 3 bases and the V segment lost 0 bases, leaving 7 bases of the junction unmatched. CDR3 nucleotides: TGTGCCACCAGCAGAGATCGGACAGGCTATTACTATGGCTACACCTTC. Translation: CATSRDRTGYYYGYTF.